The clone carrying this T cell receptor (beta chain) was counted between two and nine times. These data originate in a study of T-cell reconstitution after alpha-beta-depleted transplantation in children. The CDR3 is 16 residues long. Germline trimming cut 0 bases from V and 5 bases from J; bases unmatched to any gene: 6. Germline V gene data show CDR1 as MNHEY and CDR2 as SMNVEV (reference sequence). This sample's TCRbeta library carried unique molecular identifier barcodes. In TCRdb, the PCR reads were re-called with MiXCR into one record per CDR3 protein. The sample lists 490,000 or so distinct CDR3 sequences, approximately 13% occurring once.

The receptor comes from a human donor who donated a stem cell graft to a child with combined immunodeficiency. The specimen comprised PBMCs from the stem cell graft donor, sampled from the stem cell graft. This chain connects TRBV27 to TRBJ2-5; 10 nucleotides line up with TRBD1. For the CDR3, the DNA is TGTGCCAGCAGTTTATCGTCCGGGACAGGGGTCGAGACCCAGTACTTC. It yields the protein CASSLSSGTGVETQYF.